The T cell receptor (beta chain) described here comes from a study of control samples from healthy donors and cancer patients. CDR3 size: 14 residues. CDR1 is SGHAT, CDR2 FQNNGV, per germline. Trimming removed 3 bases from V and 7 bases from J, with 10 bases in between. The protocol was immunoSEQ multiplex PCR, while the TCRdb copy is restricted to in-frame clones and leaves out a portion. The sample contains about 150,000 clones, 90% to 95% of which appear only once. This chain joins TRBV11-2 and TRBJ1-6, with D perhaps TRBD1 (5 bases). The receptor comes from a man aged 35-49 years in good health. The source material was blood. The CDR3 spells CASSFRARNSPLHF. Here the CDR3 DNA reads TGTGCCAGCAGCTTCAGGGCTAGAAATTCACCCCTCCACTTT.